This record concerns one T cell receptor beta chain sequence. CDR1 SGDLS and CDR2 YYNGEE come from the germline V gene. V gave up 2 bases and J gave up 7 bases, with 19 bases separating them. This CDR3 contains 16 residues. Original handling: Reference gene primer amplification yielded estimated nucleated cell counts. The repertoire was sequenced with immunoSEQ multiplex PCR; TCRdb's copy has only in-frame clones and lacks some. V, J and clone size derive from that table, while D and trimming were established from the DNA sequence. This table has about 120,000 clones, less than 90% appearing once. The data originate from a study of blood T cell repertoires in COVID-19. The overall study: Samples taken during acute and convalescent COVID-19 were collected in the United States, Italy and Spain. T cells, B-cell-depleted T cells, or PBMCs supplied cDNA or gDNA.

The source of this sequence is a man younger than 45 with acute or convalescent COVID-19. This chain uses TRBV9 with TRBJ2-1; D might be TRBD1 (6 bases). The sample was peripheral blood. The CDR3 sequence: CASSVSPKRGSNEQFF. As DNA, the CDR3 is TGTGCCAGCAGCGTTTCTCCGAAGAGGGGGTCGAATGAGCAGTTCTTC.